This T cell receptor (beta chain) was documented in a study of CD8+ T cells in alopecia areata. Following extraction, RNA underwent reverse transcription to cDNA, which served as the sequencing template. Sequencing was performed with immunoSEQ multiplex PCR; in TCRdb, only in-frame clones are kept and a portion is missing. This sample has some 110,000 clones, with under 60% found just once. The CDR3 is made up of 16 amino acids. V shed 4 bases, J shed 3 bases, and the junction held 6 bases outside the gene matches. CDR1 is MNHEY and CDR2 is SMNVEV in the germline V gene (reference sequence). The treatment denotes: oral pan-JAK inhibitor, 5-10 mg twice daily. From PBMCs, CD4+ and CD8+ T cells were sorted.

This TCR was recovered from a human donor with alopecia areata. The chain recombines TRBV27 with TRBJ2-1, with 10 bases fitting TRBD2. Here the sequenced sample was CD8+ T cells sorted from blood, taken at week 24, from a patient treated with tofacitinib. CDR3 in amino acids: CASSSSGGILYNEQFF. The CDR3 DNA reads as TGTGCCAGCAGTTCTAGCGGGGGAATCCTCTACAATGAGCAGTTCTTC.